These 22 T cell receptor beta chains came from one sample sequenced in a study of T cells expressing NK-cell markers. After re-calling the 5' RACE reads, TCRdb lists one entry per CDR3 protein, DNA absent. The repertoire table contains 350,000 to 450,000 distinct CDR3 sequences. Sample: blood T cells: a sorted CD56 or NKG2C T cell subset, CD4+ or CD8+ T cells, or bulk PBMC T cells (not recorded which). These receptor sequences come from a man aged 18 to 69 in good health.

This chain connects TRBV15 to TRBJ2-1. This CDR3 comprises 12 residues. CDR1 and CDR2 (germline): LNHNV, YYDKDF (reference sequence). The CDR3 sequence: CATSSRRYEQFF.

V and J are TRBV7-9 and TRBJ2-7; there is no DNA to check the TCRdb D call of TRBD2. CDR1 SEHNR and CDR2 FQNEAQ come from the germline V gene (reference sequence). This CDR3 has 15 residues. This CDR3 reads CASSPTLGLTYEQYF.

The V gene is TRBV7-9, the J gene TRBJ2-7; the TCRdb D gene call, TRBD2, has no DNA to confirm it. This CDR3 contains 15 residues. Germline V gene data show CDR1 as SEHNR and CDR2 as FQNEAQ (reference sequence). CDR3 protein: CASSPGTSGAGEQYF. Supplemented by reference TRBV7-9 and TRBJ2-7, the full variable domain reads DTGVSQNPRHKITKRGQNVTFRCDPISEHNRLYWYRQTLGQGPEFLTYFQNEAQLEKSRLLSDRFSAERPKGSFSTLEIQRTEQGDSAMYLCASSPGTSGAGEQYFGPGTRLTVT.

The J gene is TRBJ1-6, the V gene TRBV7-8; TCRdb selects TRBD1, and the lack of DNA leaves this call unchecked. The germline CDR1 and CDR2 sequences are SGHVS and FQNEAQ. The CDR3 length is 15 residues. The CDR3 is CASSPSTGARSPLHF.

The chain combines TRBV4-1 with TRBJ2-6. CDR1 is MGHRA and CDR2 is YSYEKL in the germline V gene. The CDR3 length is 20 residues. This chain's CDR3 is CASSKEGVGVEFSGANVLTF.

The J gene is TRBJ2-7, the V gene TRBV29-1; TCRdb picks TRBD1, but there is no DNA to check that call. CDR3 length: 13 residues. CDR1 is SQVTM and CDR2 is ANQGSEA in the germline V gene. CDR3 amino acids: CSVEGQGAYEQYF.

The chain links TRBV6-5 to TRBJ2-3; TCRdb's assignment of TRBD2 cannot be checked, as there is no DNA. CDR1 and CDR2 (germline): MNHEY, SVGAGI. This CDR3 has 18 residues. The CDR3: CASSYSIPSGGRTDTQYF.

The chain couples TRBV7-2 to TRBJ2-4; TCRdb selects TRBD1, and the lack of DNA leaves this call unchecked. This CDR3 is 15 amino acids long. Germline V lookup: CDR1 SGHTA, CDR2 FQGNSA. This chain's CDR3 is CASSYTGATKNIQYF.

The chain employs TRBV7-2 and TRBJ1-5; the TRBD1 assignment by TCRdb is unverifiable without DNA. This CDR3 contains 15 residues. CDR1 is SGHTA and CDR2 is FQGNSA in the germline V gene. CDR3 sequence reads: CASSPRQGGDQPQHF.

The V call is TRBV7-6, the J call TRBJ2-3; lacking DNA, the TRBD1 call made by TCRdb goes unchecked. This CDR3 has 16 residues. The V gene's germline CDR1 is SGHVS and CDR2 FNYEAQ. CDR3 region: CASSSQAGGYIDTQYF.

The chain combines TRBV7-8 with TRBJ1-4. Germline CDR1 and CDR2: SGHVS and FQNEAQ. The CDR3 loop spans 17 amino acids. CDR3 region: CASTLRRSESGNEKLFF.

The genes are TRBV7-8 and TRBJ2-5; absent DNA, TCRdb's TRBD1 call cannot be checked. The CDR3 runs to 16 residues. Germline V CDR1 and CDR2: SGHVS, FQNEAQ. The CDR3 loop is CASSLGTGVLVETQYF. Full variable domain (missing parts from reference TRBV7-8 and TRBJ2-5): GAGVSQSPRYKVAKRGQDVALRCDPISGHVSLFWYQQALGQGPEFLTYFQNEAQLDKSGLPSDRFFAERPEGSVSTLKIQRTQQEDSAVYLCASSLGTGVLVETQYFGPGTRLLVL.

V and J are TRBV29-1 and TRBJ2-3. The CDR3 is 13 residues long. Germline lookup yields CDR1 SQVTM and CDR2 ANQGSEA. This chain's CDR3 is CSVESDRLDTQYF.

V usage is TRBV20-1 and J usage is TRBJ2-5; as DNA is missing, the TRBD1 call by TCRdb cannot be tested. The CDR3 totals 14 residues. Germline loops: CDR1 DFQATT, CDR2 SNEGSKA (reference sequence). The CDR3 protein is CSAGKGDSRETQYF.

This CDR3 reads CASTIDYSYNEQFF. The V and J genes are TRBV7-9 and TRBJ2-1; absent DNA, TCRdb's TRBD2 call cannot be checked. Germline CDR1 is SEHNR and CDR2 is FQNEAQ (reference sequence). This CDR3 has 14 residues.

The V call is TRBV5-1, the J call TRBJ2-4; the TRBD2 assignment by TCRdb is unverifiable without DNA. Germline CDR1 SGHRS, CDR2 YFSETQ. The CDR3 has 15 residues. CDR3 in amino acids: CASSPGRAPGNIQYF.

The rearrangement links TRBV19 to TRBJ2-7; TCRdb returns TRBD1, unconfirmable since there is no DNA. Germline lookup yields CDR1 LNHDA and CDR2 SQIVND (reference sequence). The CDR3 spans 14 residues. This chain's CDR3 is CASSISQVSYEQYF.

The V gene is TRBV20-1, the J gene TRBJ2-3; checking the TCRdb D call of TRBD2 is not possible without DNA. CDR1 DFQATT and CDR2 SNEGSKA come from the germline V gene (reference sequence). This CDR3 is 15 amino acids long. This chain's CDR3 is CSAEGGGGPRDTQYF.

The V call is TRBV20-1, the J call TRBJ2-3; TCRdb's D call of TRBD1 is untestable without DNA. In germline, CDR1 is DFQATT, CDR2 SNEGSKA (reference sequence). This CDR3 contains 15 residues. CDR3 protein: CSACRDRGLSDTQYF.

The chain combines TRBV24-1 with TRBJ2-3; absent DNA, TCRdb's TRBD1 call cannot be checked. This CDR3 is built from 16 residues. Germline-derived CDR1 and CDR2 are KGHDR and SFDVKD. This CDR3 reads CATSAKDTWNTDTQYF.

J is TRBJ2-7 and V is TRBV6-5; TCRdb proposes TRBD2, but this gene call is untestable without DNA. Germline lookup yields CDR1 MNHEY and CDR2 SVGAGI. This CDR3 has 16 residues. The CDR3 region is CASSYSRHRETYEQYF.

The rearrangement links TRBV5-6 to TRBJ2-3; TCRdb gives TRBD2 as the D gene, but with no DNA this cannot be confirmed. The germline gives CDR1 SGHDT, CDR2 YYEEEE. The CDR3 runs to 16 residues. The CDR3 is CASSLGAKFRTDTQYF.